A single T cell receptor beta chain is shown here with its context. Only one count was recorded for this clone. The antigen this receptor binds is unknown. There are no base qualities to consult, and no much larger clone falls within one base. To sequence the TCRbeta CDR3 region, genomic DNA was isolated from the sorted cells. The immunoSEQ Assay was used for sequencing of TCRbeta CDR3 regions. TCRdb holds this immuneACCESS table with in-frame rearrangements only. Some clones are missing; in checked studies, unresolved V genes explain under half, and the rest has no known cause. This sample has about 39,000 clones in its table, and 92% of those were observed once. Jointly, the top ten make up roughly a fifth of the sample. This entry comes from a study of OX40 agonist ivuxolimab in advanced cancers. For the study in its entirety: Ivuxolimab was an agonistic, fully human IgG2 monoclonal antibody directed against OX40 (CD134), a costimulatory receptor. Peripheral TCRbeta sequencing was intended to test whether TCR sequence diversity was altered and clonal T-cell expansion was caused by ivuxolimab. Three dose-escalation patients achieved partial responses, one with hepatocellular carcinoma and two with cutaneous melanoma. A male proportion of around 80% and a mean age of about 60 years, ranging from roughly 20 to 80, were recorded for the dose-escalation cohort. The paper covers the monotherapy dose-escalation part of the phase I ivuxolimab trial, which included N ≈ 57 patients. Among the 50 to 55 dose-escalation patients, 19 had hepatocellular carcinoma, roughly 15 melanoma, 9 renal cell carcinoma and 9 head and neck cancer. Prior anti-PD-1, anti-PD-L1 or anti-CTLA-4 therapy was permitted, and checkpoint inhibitors had been received by less than 45% of dose-escalation patients. Intravenous ivuxolimab was administered to patients every 2 weeks at six dose levels: 0.01, 0.1, 0.3, 1.5, 3 and 10 mg/kg.

V is reduced by 4 bases and J by 5 bases, leaving a spacing of 12 bases between them. CDR3 length: 14 amino acids, cysteine to phenylalanine. The only DNA kept is the CDR3, 42 bases in frame from the first base. Per the germline V gene, MDHEN is the CDR1 and SYDVKM is the CDR2. Patients with autoimmune disease history or receiving systemic immunosuppression were excluded from the trial. Peripheral blood for TCR sequencing was drawn from every dose cohort at baseline, at cycle 4 day 1 and at cycle 7 day 1. Samples were obtained from an open-label, multicenter, first-in-human phase I dose-escalation trial of ivuxolimab. The trial enrolled adults with locally advanced or metastatic head and neck squamous cell, hepatocellular, melanoma or renal cell carcinoma. Before TCR sequencing, CD4+ and CD8+ T cells were separately sorted from peripheral blood. The study at large found these results: The antigen specificity of the clonally expanded peripheral T cells was not determined. At doses of 0.1 to 3.0 mg/kg, clonal expansion of both CD4+ and CD8+ T cells in blood was seen between baseline and week 6. After ivuxolimab, more expanded clones were found on average in CD8+ T cells than in CD4+ T cells. Low levels of normalized T-cell clonal expansion were also seen in some nonresponding patients. In partial responders in the 0.1-3.0 mg/kg groups, normalized peripheral clonal expansion was found to be among the lowest, especially among CD8+ T cells.

The chain uses TRBV28 and TRBJ2-4; the D gene is perhaps TRBD2, on 6 matching bases. This TCR was recovered from an adult with an advanced solid tumor such as melanoma, head and neck, liver or kidney cancer. Sequencing was performed on CD4+ or CD8+ T cells sorted from blood, taken in a trial of the OX40 agonist ivuxolimab. The CDR3 protein is CASSSPGLENIQYF. The DNA reads as follows: TGTGCCAGCAGTTCCCCGGGACTGGAAAACATTCAGTACTTC.